These 27 T cell receptor beta chains were sequenced from one sample in a study of blood T cell repertoires in COVID-19 (dated by TCRdb to the early 2020s). Receptor amplification or capture employed the immunoSEQ multiplex PCR assay. The clones in this table, taken by TCRdb from immuneACCESS, are in-frame only. Not every clone is retained; where verified, under half of the shortfall comes from an unresolved V gene, and the cause of the rest is unknown. The sample contains around 79,000 clones, approximately 80% of them found a single time. The top ten clones comprise over 5% of the sample. The specimen sequenced was peripheral blood. These receptors were collected from a woman aged 60-70 years with acute or convalescent COVID-19.

The rearrangement joins TRBV10-1 to TRBJ2-2; TRBD2 agrees at 9 bases. The length of the CDR3 is 14 residues. Losses at the gene ends were 8 bases for V and 4 bases for J; bases not matched to a gene: 5. Germline CDR1 reads WNHNN; CDR2 reads SYGVQD (reference sequence). The CDR3 nucleotides are TGCGCCAGCTCTCGGACTAGCGTCACCGGGGAGCTGTTTTTT. It is translated as CASSRTSVTGELFF.

V gene TRBV21-1 combines with J gene TRBJ1-3; TRBD1 reflects the table's D call only, with no check against the DNA. TRBV21-1 is listed as a pseudogene. This CDR3 region has 17 residues. CDR3 nucleotide sequence: TGTGCCAGCAGCAAAGGTTCGCGTCAGGGAAAGGGAAACACCATATATTTT. This gives the protein CASSKGSRQGKGNTIYF.

The chain combines TRBV7-9 with TRBJ2-3; 14 nucleotides match TRBD2. Per the germline V gene, CDR1 is SEHNR and CDR2 is FQNEAQ (reference sequence). The CDR3 loop spans 19 amino acids. J gave up 7 bases and V 5 bases, and 17 bases lay outside the gene matches. The CDR3 DNA is TGTGCCAGCAGCCCACGCCAGGGACTAGCGGGGGCACTCTGGAATACGCAGTATTTT. This gives the protein CASSPRQGLAGALWNTQYF. Full variable domain (rest looked up from reference TRBV7-9 and TRBJ2-3): DTGVSQNPRHKITKRGQNVTFRCDPISEHNRLYWYRQTLGQGPEFLTYFQNEAQLEKSRLLSDRFSAERPKGSFSTLEIQRTEQGDSAMYLCASSPRQGLAGALWNTQYFGPGTRLTVL.

V usage is TRBV5-5 and J usage is TRBJ1-2; TRBD1 aligns across 7 bases. This CDR3 has 14 amino acids. The ends lost 4 bases at V and 8 bases at J; junction bases unmatched: 11. Germline V CDR1 and CDR2: SGHKS, YYEKEE (reference sequence). The CDR3 here is CASSLSTGRLGYTF. The CDR3 region has the DNA TGTGCCAGCAGCCTCTCGACAGGGCGGTTGGGCTACACCTTC. The entire variable domain, with the rest obtained from reference TRBV5-5 and TRBJ1-2, is as follows: DAGVTQSPTHLIKTRGQQVTLRCSPISGHKSVSWYQQVLGQGPQFIFQYYEKEERGRGNFPDRFSARQFPNYSSELNVNALLLGDSALYLCASSLSTGRLGYTFGSGTRLTVV.

V is TRBV4-1 and J is TRBJ2-7, with 7 nucleotides matching TRBD1. Germline loops: CDR1 MGHRA, CDR2 YSYEKL. V was clipped by 5 bases and J by 0 bases; unmatched bases: 7. The CDR3 sequence is 15 residues long. The CDR3 nucleotides are TGCGCCAGCAGCTATGACAGGGACCTCTCCTACGAGCAGTACTTC. Amino acids: CASSYDRDLSYEQYF.

The chain employs TRBV30 and TRBJ1-5, with D tentatively TRBD1 (5 bases). Trimming left V 2 bases short and J 3 bases short, with 14 bases between. The CDR3 has 15 amino acids. The germline V gene encodes CDR1 GTSNPN and CDR2 SVGIG (reference sequence). CDR3 in DNA: TGTGCCTGGAGTAAAACAGGCGGTCACAATCAGCCCCAGCATTTT. It specifies CAWSKTGGHNQPQHF.

The rearrangement joins TRBV10-1 to TRBJ1-5, with TRBD1 matching 7 bases. Germline CDR1 and CDR2: WNHNN and SYGVQD (reference sequence). V lost 3 bases and J lost 5; bases outside the gene matches: 1. The CDR3 runs to 13 residues. Here the CDR3 reads CASSETGDQPQHF. The CDR3, as DNA: TGCGCCAGCAGTGAAACAGGGGATCAGCCCCAGCATTTT.

In its sample, this clone was seen a few times. The chain joins TRBV5-1 to TRBJ2-3; D is ambiguous. The germline V gene encodes CDR1 SGHRS and CDR2 YFSETQ. Trimming cost V 0 bases and J 4 bases, with 3 bases left between them. The CDR3 consists of 12 residues. CDR3 nucleotide sequence: TGCGCCAGCAGCTTGGTCGCAGATACGCAGTATTTT. This translates into CASSLVADTQYF. Using reference TRBV5-1 and TRBJ2-3 for the parts outside the CDR3, the full variable domain is KAGVTQTPRYLIKTRGQQVTLSCSPISGHRSVSWYQQTPGQGLQFLFEYFSETQRNKGNFPGRFSGRQFSNSRSEMNVSTLELGDSALYLCASSLVADTQYFGPGTRLTVL.

V usage is TRBV2 and J usage is TRBJ2-3; possible D gene TRBD2, 6 bases. This CDR3 contains 14 residues. V gave up 6 bases and J gave up 4 bases, with 14 bases separating them. CDR1 is SNHLY and CDR2 is FYNNEI in the germline V gene. CDR3: CASSAGGSPDTQYF. The CDR3 nucleotides read TGTGCCAGCAGCGCTGGGGGGTCCCCAGATACGCAGTATTTT.

The chain is built from TRBV6-1 and TRBJ1-2; TRBD1 agrees at 9 bases. Germline CDR1 reads MNHNS; CDR2 reads SASEGT. This CDR3 comprises 13 residues. V was clipped by 1 base and J by 7 bases; unmatched bases: 1. The CDR3 bases are TGTGCCAGCAGTGAAGGGGACAGGGCTGGCTACACCTTC. Its protein is CASSEGDRAGYTF.

The CDR3 DNA is TGTGCCAGTAGTATAGCTAGCTCCTACGAGCAGTACTTC. This translates into CASSIASSYEQYF. The chain combines TRBV19 with TRBJ2-7; no reliable D call. The CDR3 has 13 residues. The germline gives CDR1 LNHDA, CDR2 SQIVND (reference sequence). Trimming removed 1 base at V and 0 bases at J, with 4 bases between.

V and J are TRBV6-5 and TRBJ2-7, with 9 positions matching TRBD1. The germline gives CDR1 MNHEY, CDR2 SVGAGI. The CDR3 has 16 amino acids. V lost 0 bases and J lost 2; bases outside the gene matches: 5. CDR3 DNA: TGTGCCAGCAGTTACTCGCCGGGACAGGGTCCCTACGAGCAGTACTTC. Translating it yields CASSYSPGQGPYEQYF.

The V gene is TRBV12-3 or TRBV12-4, the J gene TRBJ1-3, with 7 bases that match TRBD1. J gave up 3 bases and V 6 bases, and 2 bases lay outside the gene matches. This CDR3 region has 13 residues. The CDR3 coding sequence is TGTGCCAGCAGGGGGGACAGTGGAAACACCATATATTTT. Encoded protein: CASRGDSGNTIYF.

The chain employs TRBV12-3 or TRBV12-4 and TRBJ1-1; possible D gene TRBD1, 6 bases. V gave up 7 bases and J gave up 6 bases, with 15 bases separating them. This CDR3 is built from 13 residues. CDR3: CASTLAGQPEAFF. CDR3 in DNA: TGTGCCAGCACCCTCGCCGGACAGCCTGAAGCTTTCTTT.

V usage is TRBV3-1 (or the pseudogene TRBV3-2) and J usage is TRBJ2-7; tentative D call: TRBD1 (5 bases). CDR3 length: 15 residues. The V gene lost 1 base and the J gene lost 2 bases, with 12 bases spanning the gap. Looked up from germline, CDR1 is LGHDT and CDR2 is YNNKEL (reference sequence). The CDR3 region is CASSQAQQAAYEQYF. For the CDR3, the DNA is TGTGCCAGCAGCCAAGCCCAACAGGCCGCCTACGAGCAGTACTTC.

This chain connects TRBV24-1 to TRBJ2-2; D gene ambiguous. The CDR3 loop spans 16 amino acids. With 2 bases removed from V and 0 bases from J, the gap between germline ends came to 9 bases. Germline CDR1 and CDR2: KGHDR and SFDVKD. This chain's CDR3 is CATSDYRHSNTGELFF. The CDR3 DNA is TGTGCCACCAGTGATTACCGACATTCGAACACCGGGGAGCTGTTTTTT.

The chain has TRBV6-5 and TRBJ1-2; D is uncertain. This CDR3 comprises 14 residues. The ends were cut back, 5 bases at V and 0 bases at J, with 10 bases in the middle. Germline values: CDR1 MNHEY, CDR2 SVGAGI. CDR3: CASSPMRANYGYTF. CDR3 sequence (DNA): TGTGCCAGCAGTCCCATGAGAGCTAACTATGGCTACACCTTC.

The chain uses TRBV25-1 and TRBJ1-5, with 8 bases identical to TRBD1. CDR1 MGHDK and CDR2 SYGVNS come from the germline V gene. V trimming: 6 bases; J trimming: 7 bases; junction bases outside the gene matches: 5. CDR3 length: 13 residues. DNA of the CDR3: TGTGCCAGCAGGCCGACAGGGGAACAGCCCCAGCATTTT. It translates to CASRPTGEQPQHF.

The rearrangement uses TRBV5-4 and TRBJ1-1; D possibly corresponds to TRBD1 (5 bases). V was clipped by 4 bases and J by 4 bases, with 17 bases between them. This CDR3 region has 15 residues. The V gene's germline CDR1 is SGHNT and CDR2 YYREEE (reference sequence). CDR3 sequence (DNA): TGTGCCAGCAGCCACTACGAACGGGGGAGCACTGAAGCTTTCTTT. Amino acids: CASSHYERGSTEAFF.

The CDR3 region has the DNA TGTGCCAGTAGTATAGATCGGGGAACGGGGGACTGGGGTAGCAATCAGCCCCAGCATTTT. This translates into CASSIDRGTGDWGSNQPQHF. This chain connects TRBV19 to TRBJ1-5, with D possibly matching TRBD1 (5 bases). Germline V gene data show CDR1 as LNHDA and CDR2 as SQIVND (reference sequence). V was clipped by 0 bases and J by 0 bases, with 21 bases between them. The CDR3 runs to 20 residues.

The chain carries TRBV7-2 and TRBJ2-1; 7 nucleotides match TRBD2. The junction had 3 bases not matched to a gene; V was cut back by 3 bases and J by 4 bases. The CDR3 contains 14 residues. Germline CDR1 is SGHTA and CDR2 is FQGNSA. The CDR3 spells CASSLGREYNEQFF. CDR3 nucleotides: TGTGCCAGCAGCTTGGGGCGGGAGTACAATGAGCAGTTCTTC.

The J gene is TRBJ1-4, the V gene TRBV7-6, with TRBD1 matching over 7 bases. Trimming at V came to 5 bases and at J to 4 bases, leaving 10 bases not matched to a gene. Germline lookup yields CDR1 SGHVS and CDR2 FNYEAQ. The CDR3 is 16 residues long. CDR3 region: CASSRDSPGGNEKLFF. The CDR3 DNA is TGTGCCAGCAGCCGGGACAGTCCCGGGGGTAATGAAAAACTGTTTTTT.

Points on this clone: Additional DNA sequences in this sample encode the identical CDR3. The DNA of the CDR3 is TGTGCCATCAGTGAGTTACAGGGGGCGGGGGGGGCCAACGTCCTGACTTTC. Translation: CAISELQGAGGANVLTF. The genes are TRBV10-3 and TRBJ2-6, with 9 bases identical to TRBD1. The CDR3 has 17 residues. Looked up from germline, CDR1 is ENHRY and CDR2 is SYGVKD. V shed 1 base and J 4 bases; nucleotides not matched to a gene: 5.

At least ten counts were recorded for this clone. This chain joins TRBV30 and TRBJ1-6; D not certain. Trimming took 8 bases from V and 4 from J, leaving 12 bases between them. CDR3 length: 13 amino acids. The germline V gene has CDR1 GTSNPN and CDR2 SVGIG (reference sequence). The DNA for the CDR3 is TGTGCCCACGCCACATTGTATAATTCACCCCTCCACTTT. Residues: CAHATLYNSPLHF.

V is TRBV19 and J is TRBJ2-3, with 8 bases identical to TRBD2. The germline V gene encodes CDR1 LNHDA and CDR2 SQIVND (reference sequence). V lost 0 bases and J lost 3; bases outside the gene matches: 20. The CDR3 covers 21 residues. The CDR3 DNA reads as TGTGCCAGTAGTATAGATCTATCGCTCGACAGGTTTACTAGCGGAACAGATACGCAGTATTTT. Amino acid sequence: CASSIDLSLDRFTSGTDTQYF. Full variable domain (missing parts from reference TRBV19 and TRBJ2-3): DGGITQSPKYLFRKEGQNVTLSCEQNLNHDAMYWYRQDPGQGLRLIYYSQIVNDFQKGDIAEGYSVSREKKESFPLTVTSAQKNPTAFYLCASSIDLSLDRFTSGTDTQYFGPGTRLTVL.

The gene calls are TRBV3-1 (or the pseudogene TRBV3-2) and TRBJ1-2; perhaps TRBD1 as D (6 bases). This CDR3 spans 16 amino acids. The germline V and J ends were trimmed by 4 bases and 7 bases, with 22 bases remaining between them. CDR1 is LGHDT and CDR2 is YNNKEL in the germline V gene (reference sequence). CDR3 amino acids: CASSPRQAGARGGYTF. The CDR3 DNA sequence: TGTGCCAGCAGCCCGCGGCAAGCAGGGGCGCGCGGTGGCTACACCTTC.

The gene calls are TRBV9 and TRBJ1-6, with D hard to call. The germline V gene has CDR1 SGDLS and CDR2 YYNGEE. V lost 1 base and J 7 bases, leaving 6 bases between the germline ends. CDR3 length: 13 amino acids. Here the CDR3 reads CASSVWENSPLHF. The CDR3 coding sequence is TGTGCCAGCAGCGTATGGGAGAATTCACCCCTCCACTTT.